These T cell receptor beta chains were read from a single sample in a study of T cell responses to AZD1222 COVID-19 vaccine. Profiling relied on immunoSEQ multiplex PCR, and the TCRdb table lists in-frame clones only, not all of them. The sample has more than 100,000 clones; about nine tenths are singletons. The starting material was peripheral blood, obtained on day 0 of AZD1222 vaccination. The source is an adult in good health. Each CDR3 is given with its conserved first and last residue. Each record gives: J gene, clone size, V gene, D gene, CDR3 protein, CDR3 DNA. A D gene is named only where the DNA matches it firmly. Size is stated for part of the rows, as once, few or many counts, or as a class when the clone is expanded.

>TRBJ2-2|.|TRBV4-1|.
CASSQQLANTGELFF
TGCGCCAGCAGCCAGCAACTTGCGAACACCGGGGAGCTGTTTTTT
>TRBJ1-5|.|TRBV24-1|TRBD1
CATSDRDRDGQPQHF
TGTGCCACCAGTGATCGAGACAGGGATGGTCAGCCCCAGCATTTT
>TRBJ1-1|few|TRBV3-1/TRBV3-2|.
CASSQLTGRAFF
TGTGCCAGCAGCCAACTAACAGGGAGGGCTTTCTTT
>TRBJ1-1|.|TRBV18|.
CASSPAGTPEAFF
TGTGCCAGCTCACCGGCCGGGACACCTGAAGCTTTCTTT
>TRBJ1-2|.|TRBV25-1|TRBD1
CASSERDRGRGYTF
TGTGCCAGCAGTGAAAGGGACAGGGGGAGGGGCTACACCTTC
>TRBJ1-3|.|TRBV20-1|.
CSAPQGNTIYF
TGCAGTGCTCCCCAGGGAAACACCATATATTTT
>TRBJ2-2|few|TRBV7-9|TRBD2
CASSPTSGANTGELFF
TGTGCCAGCAGCCCTACTAGCGGTGCGAACACCGGGGAGCTGTTTTTT
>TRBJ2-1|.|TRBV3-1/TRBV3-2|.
CASSPGPLNNEQFF
TGTGCCAGCAGCCCCGGGCCTCTAAACAATGAGCAGTTCTTC
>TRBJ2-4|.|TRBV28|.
CAEGGGAENIQYF
TGTGCCGAGGGAGGGGGTGCCGAAAACATTCAGTACTTC
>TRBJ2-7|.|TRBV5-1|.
CASSLGGGRGAYEQYF
TGCGCCAGCAGCTTGGGCGGAGGGAGAGGGGCCTACGAGCAGTACTTC
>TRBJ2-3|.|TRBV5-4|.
CASFGDREDTQYF
TGTGCCAGCTTCGGGGACCGAGAAGATACGCAGTATTTT
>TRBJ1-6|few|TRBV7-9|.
CASSFGGSPLHF
TGTGCCAGCAGCTTCGGGGGTTCACCCCTCCACTTT
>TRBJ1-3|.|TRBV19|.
CASSTRTTGTGNTIYF
TGTGCCAGTAGTACCCGGACTACAGGGACAGGAAACACCATATATTTT
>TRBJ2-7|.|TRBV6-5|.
CASRLGLHYEQYF
TGTGCCAGCAGGCTGGGACTCCACTACGAGCAGTACTTC
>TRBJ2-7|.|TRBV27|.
CASSTPLGYEQYF
TGTGCCAGCAGTACCCCTCTGGGCTACGAGCAGTACTTC
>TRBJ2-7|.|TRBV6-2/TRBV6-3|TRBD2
CASSLTSGSPHEQYF
TGTGCCAGCAGCCTAACTAGCGGGAGCCCCCACGAGCAGTACTTC
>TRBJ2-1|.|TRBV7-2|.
CASSLAGAGSANEQFF
TGTGCCAGCAGCTTAGCGGGAGCAGGATCAGCGAATGAGCAGTTCTTC
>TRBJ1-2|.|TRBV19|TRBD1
CASSIGTGSGGYTF
TGTGCCAGTAGTATTGGGACAGGGAGCGGGGGCTACACCTTC
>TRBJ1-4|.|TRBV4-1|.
CASSQEGGSPNEKLFF
TGCGCCAGCAGCCAAGAAGGGGGGTCCCCTAATGAAAAACTGTTTTTT
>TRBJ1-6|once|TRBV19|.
CVRPPGSPLHF
TGTGTTAGGCCCCCGGGGTCACCCCTCCACTTT
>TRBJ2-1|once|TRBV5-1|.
CASSSGLRPGSRGEQFF
TGCGCCAGCAGCTCCGGTCTCCGGCCCGGATCGAGGGGTGAGCAGTTCTTC
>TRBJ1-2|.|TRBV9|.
CASSVGAGAGQVGGYTF
TGTGCCAGCAGCGTAGGTGCGGGGGCTGGGCAGGTAGGCGGCTACACCTTC
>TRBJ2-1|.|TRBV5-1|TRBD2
CASSLKTSGAYNEQFF
TGCGCCAGCAGCTTGAAGACTAGCGGTGCCTACAATGAGCAGTTCTTC
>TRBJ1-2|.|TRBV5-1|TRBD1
CASSLNRGSGYTF
TGCGCCAGCAGCTTGAACAGGGGATCAGGCTACACCTTC
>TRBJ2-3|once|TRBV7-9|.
CASSIAPNLDTQYF
TGTGCCAGCAGCATAGCGCCGAATCTAGATACGCAGTATTTT
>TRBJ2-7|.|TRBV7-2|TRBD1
CASSLAFDRGYEQYF
TGTGCCAGCAGCTTAGCGTTCGACAGGGGATACGAGCAGTACTTC
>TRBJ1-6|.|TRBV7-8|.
CASSVGTGDSPLHF
TGTGCCAGCAGCGTCGGGACGGGGGATTCACCCCTCCACTTT
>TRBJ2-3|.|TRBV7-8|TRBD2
CASGGGTDTQYF
TGTGCCAGCGGCGGGGGGACAGATACGCAGTATTTT
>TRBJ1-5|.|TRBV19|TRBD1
CASSINPWDRGQPQHF
TGTGCCAGTAGTATAAATCCCTGGGACAGGGGACAACCCCAGCATTTT
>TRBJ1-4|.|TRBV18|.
CASSRNTGTGNEKLFF
TGTGCCAGCTCACGAAATACCGGGACGGGCAATGAAAAACTGTTTTTT
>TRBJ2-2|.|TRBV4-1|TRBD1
CASGQTGGANTGELFF
TGCGCCAGCGGACAGACAGGGGGCGCGAACACCGGGGAGCTGTTTTTT
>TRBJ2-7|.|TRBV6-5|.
CASKQTRGESEQYF
TGTGCCAGCAAACAGACCAGAGGGGAAAGCGAGCAGTACTTC
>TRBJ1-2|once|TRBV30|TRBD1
CAWNRDRLNYGYTF
TGTGCCTGGAACAGGGACAGGCTGAATTATGGCTACACCTTC
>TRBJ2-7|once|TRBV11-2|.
CASSSIGHLYEQYF
TGTGCCAGCAGCAGTATAGGACACCTCTACGAGCAGTACTTC
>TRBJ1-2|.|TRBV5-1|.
CASSLGPKVKSGYTF
TGCGCCAGCAGCTTGGGTCCGAAGGTTAAGAGTGGCTACACCTTC
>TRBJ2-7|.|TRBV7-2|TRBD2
CASSLARLATEQYF
TGTGCCAGCAGCTTAGCTAGACTAGCAACCGAGCAGTACTTC
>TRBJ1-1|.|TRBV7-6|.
CASSLDSGAGTEAFF
TGTGCCAGCAGCTTAGATTCAGGGGCTGGAACTGAAGCTTTCTTT
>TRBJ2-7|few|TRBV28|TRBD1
CASSLSLSRGEQYF
TGTGCCAGCAGTTTAAGTTTAAGCAGGGGGGAGCAGTACTTC